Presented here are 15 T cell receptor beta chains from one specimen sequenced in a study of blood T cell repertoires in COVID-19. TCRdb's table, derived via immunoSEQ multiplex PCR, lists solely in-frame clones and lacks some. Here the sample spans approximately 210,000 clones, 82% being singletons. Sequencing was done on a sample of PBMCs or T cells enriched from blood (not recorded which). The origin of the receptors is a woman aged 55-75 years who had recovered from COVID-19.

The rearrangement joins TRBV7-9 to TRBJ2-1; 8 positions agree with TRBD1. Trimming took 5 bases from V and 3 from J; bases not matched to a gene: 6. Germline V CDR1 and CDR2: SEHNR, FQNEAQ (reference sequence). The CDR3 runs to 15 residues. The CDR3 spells CASSRQGSGYNEQFF. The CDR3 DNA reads TGTGCCAGCAGCCGACAGGGGTCTGGCTACAATGAGCAGTTCTTC.

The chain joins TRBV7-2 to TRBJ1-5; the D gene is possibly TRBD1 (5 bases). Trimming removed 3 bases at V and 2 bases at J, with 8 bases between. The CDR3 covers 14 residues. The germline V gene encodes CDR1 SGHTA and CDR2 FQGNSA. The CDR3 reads CASSLGGRNQPQHF. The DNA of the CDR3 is TGTGCCAGCAGCTTGGGGGGACGCAATCAGCCCCAGCATTTT.

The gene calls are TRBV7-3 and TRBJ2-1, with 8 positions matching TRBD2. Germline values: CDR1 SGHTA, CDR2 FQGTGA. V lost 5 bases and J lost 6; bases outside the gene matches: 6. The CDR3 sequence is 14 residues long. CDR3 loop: CASSPQRGSNEQFF. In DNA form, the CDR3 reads TGTGCCAGCAGCCCCCAGCGGGGGAGCAATGAGCAGTTCTTC.

This CDR3 reads CASSLSPSGSETQYF. CDR3 coding DNA: TGCGCCAGCAGCTTGTCTCCTAGCGGGAGCGAGACCCAGTACTTC. The rearrangement uses TRBV5-1 and TRBJ2-5, with 10 bases aligning to TRBD2. Germline CDR1 reads SGHRS; CDR2 reads YFSETQ. J was trimmed by 5 bases and V by 1 base; bases with no gene match: 5. The CDR3 loop spans 15 amino acids.

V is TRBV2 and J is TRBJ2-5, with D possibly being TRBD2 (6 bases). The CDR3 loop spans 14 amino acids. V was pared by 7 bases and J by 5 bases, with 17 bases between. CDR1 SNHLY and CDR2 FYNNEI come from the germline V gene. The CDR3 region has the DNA TGTGCCAGCACCCGAGCCGGGACTCGCGAGACCCAGTACTTC. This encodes CASTRAGTRETQYF.

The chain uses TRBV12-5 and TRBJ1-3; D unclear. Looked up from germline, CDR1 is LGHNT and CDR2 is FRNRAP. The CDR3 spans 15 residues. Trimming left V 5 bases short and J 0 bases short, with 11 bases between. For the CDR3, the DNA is TGTGCTAGTGGTCCTCCCAGTAACTCTGGAAACACCATATATTTT. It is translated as CASGPPSNSGNTIYF. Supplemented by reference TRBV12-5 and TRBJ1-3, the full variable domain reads DARVTQTPRHKVTEMGQEVTMRCQPILGHNTVFWYRQTMMQGLELLAYFRNRAPLDDSGMPKDRFSAEMPDATLATLKIQPSEPRDSAVYFCASGPPSNSGNTIYFGEGSWLTVV.

CDR3 sequence (DNA): TGTGCCAGTAGTATCCAGAAGAACACTGAAGCTTTCTTT. This gives the protein CASSIQKNTEAFF. The chain has TRBV19 and TRBJ1-1; D gene ambiguous. This CDR3 has 13 residues. V shed 3 bases and J shed 1 base, with 6 bases lying between them. Germline V gene lookup returns CDR1 LNHDA and CDR2 SQIVND (reference sequence).

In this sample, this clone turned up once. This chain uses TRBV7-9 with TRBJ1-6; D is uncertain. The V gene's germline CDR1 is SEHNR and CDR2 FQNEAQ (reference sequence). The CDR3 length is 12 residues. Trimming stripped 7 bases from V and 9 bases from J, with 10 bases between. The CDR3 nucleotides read TGTGCCAGCACCAACGCGGGTTCACCCCTCCACTTT. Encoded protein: CASTNAGSPLHF.

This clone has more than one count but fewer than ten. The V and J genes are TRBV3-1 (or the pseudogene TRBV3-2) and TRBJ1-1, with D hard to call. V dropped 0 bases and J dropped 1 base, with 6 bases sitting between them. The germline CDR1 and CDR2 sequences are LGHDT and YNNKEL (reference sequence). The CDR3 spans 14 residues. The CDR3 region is CASSQELRNTEAFF. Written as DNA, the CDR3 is TGTGCCAGCAGCCAAGAATTGAGGAACACTGAAGCTTTCTTT.

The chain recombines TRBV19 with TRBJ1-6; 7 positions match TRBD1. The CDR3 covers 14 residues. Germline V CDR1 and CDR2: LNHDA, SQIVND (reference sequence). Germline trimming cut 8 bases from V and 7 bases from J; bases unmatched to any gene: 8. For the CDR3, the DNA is TGTGCCAGTCAAAACCGGGACAGAAATTCACCCCTCCACTTT. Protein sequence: CASQNRDRNSPLHF.

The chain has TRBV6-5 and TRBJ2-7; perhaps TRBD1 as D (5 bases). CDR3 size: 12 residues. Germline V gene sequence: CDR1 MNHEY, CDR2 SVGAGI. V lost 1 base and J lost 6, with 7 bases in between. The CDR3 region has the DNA TGTGCCAGCAGTTACTTTAGGGGCGAGCAGTACTTC. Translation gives CASSYFRGEQYF.

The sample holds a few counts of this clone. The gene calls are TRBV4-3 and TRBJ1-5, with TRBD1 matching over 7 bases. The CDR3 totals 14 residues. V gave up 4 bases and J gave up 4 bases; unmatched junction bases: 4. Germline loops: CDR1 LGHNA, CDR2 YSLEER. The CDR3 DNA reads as TGCGCCAGCAGCCTGGACAGGAAAAATCAGCCCCAGCATTTT. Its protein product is CASSLDRKNQPQHF.

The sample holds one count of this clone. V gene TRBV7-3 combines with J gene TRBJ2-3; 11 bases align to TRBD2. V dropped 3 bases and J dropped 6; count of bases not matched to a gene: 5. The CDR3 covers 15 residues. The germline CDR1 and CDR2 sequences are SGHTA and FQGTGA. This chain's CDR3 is CASSFGTSGGDTQYF. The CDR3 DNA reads TGTGCCAGCAGCTTCGGGACTAGCGGTGGGGATACGCAGTATTTT.

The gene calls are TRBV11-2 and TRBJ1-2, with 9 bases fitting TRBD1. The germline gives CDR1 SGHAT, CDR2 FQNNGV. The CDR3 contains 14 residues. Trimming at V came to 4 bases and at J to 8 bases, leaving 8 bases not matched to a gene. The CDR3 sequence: CASSSSRDRVGYTF. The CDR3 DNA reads TGTGCCAGCAGCTCCTCCCGGGACAGGGTCGGCTACACCTTC.

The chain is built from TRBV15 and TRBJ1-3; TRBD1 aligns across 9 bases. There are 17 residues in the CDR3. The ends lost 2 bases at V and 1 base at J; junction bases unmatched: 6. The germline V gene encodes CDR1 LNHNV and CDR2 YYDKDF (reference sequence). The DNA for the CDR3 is TGTGCCACCAGCAGAAAAATAGGGACAGGGTCTGGAAACACCATATATTTT. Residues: CATSRKIGTGSGNTIYF.